The T cell receptor beta chain described here comes from a study (dated by TCRdb to 2013 to 2016). At the level of the whole study: The study tested whether tumor-infiltrating Tregs in breast cancer are recruited from blood Tregs or converted in situ from other CD4+ T cell subsets.

Tregs were isolated as CD4+CD25+CD127-/low cells. Tregs, naive and memory CD4+ T cells from tumor, blood and ipsilateral draining lymph nodes of roughly 5 breast cancer patients underwent full-length TCR alpha and beta sequencing. Tumor tissue and lymph nodes from ipsilateral axillary dissection were perfused with PBS, minced and digested with collagenase I and hyaluronidase. FACS confirmed that the sorted cell populations were more than 90% pure. The research as a whole found: Rather than covering whole repertoires, validation in the larger cohort was restricted to a single TCR beta V-J rearrangement. The TCR alpha and beta sequences of tumor-infiltrating Tregs showed the greatest overlap with tumor naive CD4+ T cells, followed by blood naive CD4+ T cells. Tumor memory CD4+ T cell TCR gene usage clustered with blood and lymph node memory CD4+ cells and lymph node naive CD4+ cells.

Full-length TCR variable regions were amplified by 5' RACE PCR with constant-region reverse primers, followed by semi-nested PCR with Nested Universal Primer A. The ReliaPrep RNA Cell Miniprep System was used to extract total RNA, which was then reverse transcribed into 5'RACE-ready cDNA with the SMARTer RACE 5'/3' Kit. An Illumina MiSeq was used to sequence the full-length TCR alpha and beta libraries, which had been barcoded with multiplex adaptors. Processing in the source paper ran as follows. For each of nine subset-tissue groups, sequencing data from the five patients were combined, and the groups were compared by unsupervised clustering of TCR gene usage. The Morisita-Horn index, with shared sequences weighted by their contribution to each repertoire, was used to calculate repertoire similarity. TCRdb trimmed public reads at Q25 via fastp, called clones via MiXCR and kept in-frame beta chains. When rows share a CDR3 protein, they turn into one entry using the most common DNA and genes. These V and J calls derive from TCRdb rather than the authors' analysis. This sample is represented by about 57,000 distinct CDR3 sequences; less than 30% of them were singletons. The ten most abundant clones make up less than 2.5% of the sample.

Regarding this clonotype: Its antigen remains unidentified. The germline gene is not matched at one end of the junction; a read error may be the cause.

Material: tumor-infiltrating Tregs sorted from the breast tumor. This clonotype originated in a female donor with breast cancer.

The DNA sequence is given as TGTGCCTGTCGACAGTCCGGCACGGATACGCAGTATTTT. It translates to CACRQSGTDTQYF. The chain joins TRBV30 to TRBJ2-3; TRBD1 could be the D gene, as 5 bases match. From the cysteine up to the phenylalanine, the CDR3 has a length of 13 residues. CDR3 DNA is the only sequence kept; it has 39 bases, read in frame from the first base. The germline V gene (reference sequence) gives CDR1 as GTSNPN and CDR2 as SVGIG.